This T cell receptor beta chain came from a study of blood T cell repertoires in COVID-19. Whole-study context: Spain, Italy and the United States supplied samples that represented acute and convalescent COVID-19. The analysed material was cDNA or gDNA that came from T cells, B-cell-depleted T cells, or PBMCs.

Original data processing: Reference gene primer amplification in the assay estimated nucleated cell counts. Sequenced by immunoSEQ multiplex PCR; TCRdb stores in-frame clones only, minus some. V, J and clone size are those of that table, while D and trimming were read from the DNA. Among tens of thousands of clones listed, about 82% were seen once. This clone has just one count. Per germline, CDR1 SGHNT and CDR2 YENEEA. V lost 4 bases and J 5 bases, leaving 15 bases between the germline ends. CDR3 length equals 15 residues. The sample was peripheral blood. This receptor was obtained from a woman over 75 in a cohort sampled during active or convalescent COVID-19. This chain joins TRBV11-3 and TRBJ2-1; TRBD1 is a possible D gene (6 bases). CDR3 region: CASSSPRQDDNEQFF. In nucleotides, the CDR3 is TGTGCCAGCAGCTCACCACGACAGGATGACAATGAGCAGTTCTTC.